This T cell receptor beta chain was captured by sequencing in a study of T cell changes during pregnancy in multiple sclerosis. This clone appeared once. Only in-frame clones appear in the TCRdb table, and some are missing; sequencing was by immunoSEQ multiplex PCR. The table has around 100,000 clones, around 94% seen once; the top ten hold 0.75% to 0.95%. Sequenced material: peripheral blood, taken after pregnancy. The clonotype was recovered from a female donor with multiple sclerosis, enrolled in a pregnancy study.

CDR3 DNA: TGTGCCAGCAGCTTAGCGCCGGGGAAAGAGACCCAGTACTTC. It is translated as CASSLAPGKETQYF. This chain links TRBV7-2 with TRBJ2-5; weak D call: TRBD2 (5 bases). The CDR3 consists of 14 residues. CDR1 is SGHTA, CDR2 FQGNSA, per germline. The germline V and J ends were trimmed by 0 bases and 3 bases, with 8 bases remaining between them.